A selection of T cell receptor beta chains follows, all from one sample in a study of shared clonotypes between healthy human individuals. The assay was immunoSEQ multiplex PCR, and TCRdb's table has in-frame clones only and misses some. The sample has 300,000 to 400,000 clones; roughly 70% are singletons. Sequenced material: memory CD4+ T cells sorted from blood. The receptors were sampled from a man in his thirties or forties in good health. Both conserved end residues are trimmed from each CDR3. The order of the fields is V gene, J gene, CDR3 protein.

v_call: TRBV23-1
j_call: TRBJ2-7
cdr3_aa: ASSQRGKVTSGSYEQY

v_call: TRBV15
j_call: TRBJ2-5
cdr3_aa: ATSRDLAGLVGETQY

v_call: TRBV19
j_call: TRBJ1-5
cdr3_aa: ATSVGIAPQH

v_call: TRBV2
j_call: TRBJ2-7
cdr3_aa: ASSDRYEQY

v_call: TRBV30
j_call: TRBJ2-5
cdr3_aa: AWRRGGGQETQY

v_call: TRBV5-1
j_call: TRBJ2-7
cdr3_aa: ASSPGLAGVDEQY

v_call: TRBV2
j_call: TRBJ1-1
cdr3_aa: ASGVDGGTEAF

v_call: TRBV18
j_call: TRBJ2-1
cdr3_aa: ASSSWSTNEQF

v_call: TRBV5-5
j_call: TRBJ1-5
cdr3_aa: ASSAVPGRGQPQH

v_call: TRBV5-1
j_call: TRBJ2-7
cdr3_aa: ASSPRTGLSYEQY

v_call: TRBV6-6
j_call: TRBJ1-4
cdr3_aa: ASSYARGRDEKLF

v_call: TRBV28
j_call: TRBJ2-7
cdr3_aa: ATTTGVDEQY

v_call: TRBV6-6
j_call: TRBJ2-7
cdr3_aa: ASQRSGIYEQY

v_call: TRBV5-4
j_call: TRBJ2-7
cdr3_aa: ASSLVGKRERAYEQY

v_call: TRBV30
j_call: TRBJ1-4
cdr3_aa: AWNFGGSKGEKLF

v_call: TRBV5-1
j_call: TRBJ2-7
cdr3_aa: ASSLSGGPYEQY

v_call: TRBV9
j_call: TRBJ2-1
cdr3_aa: ASSVGGSLNEQF

v_call: TRBV28
j_call: TRBJ2-7
cdr3_aa: ASSLWDIRPYEQY

v_call: TRBV30
j_call: TRBJ1-5
cdr3_aa: AWRETGGQQPQH

v_call: TRBV5-6
j_call: TRBJ1-3
cdr3_aa: ASSRDFLSGNTIY

v_call: TRBV7-2
j_call: TRBJ1-6
cdr3_aa: ASSPRTNSPLH

v_call: TRBV6-1
j_call: TRBJ2-7
cdr3_aa: ASSLTRDYEQY

v_call: TRBV28
j_call: TRBJ1-3
cdr3_aa: ASSSGTSGNTIY

v_call: TRBV19
j_call: TRBJ2-1
cdr3_aa: ASSISFGNEQF

v_call: TRBV7-6
j_call: TRBJ1-6
cdr3_aa: ASSPGQGRRSPLH

v_call: TRBV7-9
j_call: TRBJ2-1
cdr3_aa: ASRPQGAGEQF

v_call: TRBV30
j_call: TRBJ2-1
cdr3_aa: AWSIGSPGLNEQF

v_call: TRBV6-6
j_call: TRBJ1-1
cdr3_aa: ASSFPQGASEAF

v_call: TRBV5-1
j_call: TRBJ2-3
cdr3_aa: ASSLFAGTDTQY

v_call: TRBV7-8
j_call: TRBJ2-7
cdr3_aa: ASSLRQGLAGGRVTYEQY

v_call: TRBV29-1
j_call: TRBJ1-2
cdr3_aa: SVDSAGDGYT

v_call: TRBV29-1
j_call: TRBJ2-7
cdr3_aa: SVVGWFPSGYEQY

v_call: TRBV29-1
j_call: TRBJ1-5
cdr3_aa: SARTGDQPQH

v_call: TRBV18
j_call: TRBJ2-7
cdr3_aa: ASSPPTGGTSYEQY

v_call: TRBV2
j_call: TRBJ1-4
cdr3_aa: ASSGPAAHEKLF

v_call: TRBV28
j_call: TRBJ2-3
cdr3_aa: ASSLMGQGLTDTQY

v_call: TRBV29-1
j_call: TRBJ2-2
cdr3_aa: SVPAFGGMIAGELF

v_call: TRBV7-3
j_call: TRBJ2-7
cdr3_aa: ASSPTGSSYEQY

v_call: TRBV18
j_call: TRBJ2-3
cdr3_aa: ASSPPGSIEGQY

v_call: TRBV20-1
j_call: TRBJ1-2
cdr3_aa: SAFGGGGYT

v_call: TRBV11-2
j_call: TRBJ1-1
cdr3_aa: ASRGTGNTEAF

v_call: TRBV29-1
j_call: TRBJ2-7
cdr3_aa: SVGDSTYEQY

v_call: TRBV5-4
j_call: TRBJ2-7
cdr3_aa: ASSPATSFYEQY

v_call: TRBV9
j_call: TRBJ2-7
cdr3_aa: ASSVEGQGAQTQY

v_call: TRBV7-9
j_call: TRBJ2-7
cdr3_aa: ASSWIPDEQY

v_call: TRBV6-1
j_call: TRBJ2-7
cdr3_aa: ASIGNRVYEQY

v_call: TRBV11-3
j_call: TRBJ2-1
cdr3_aa: ASSRGQGDVNEQF

v_call: TRBV30
j_call: TRBJ2-7
cdr3_aa: AWNRELTAGD

v_call: TRBV2
j_call: -
cdr3_aa: ASSAGWDGYEQY

v_call: TRBV7-9
j_call: TRBJ2-1
cdr3_aa: ASSLAAKSYNEQF